These 10 T cell receptor beta chains were sequenced from one sample in a study of regulatory T cells in long-lasting Graves disease. The authors built TCR beta libraries using iRepertoire HTBI primers and Arm-PCR of CDR3 regions. TCRdb re-derived calls from the multiplex PCR reads in MiXCR, one entry per CDR3 protein. The sample lists roughly 400,000 distinct CDR3 sequences; less than 25% were seen once. Specified time point: persistent/refractory GD, antithyroid drugs over 5 years with positive TRAb. The TCR library was made from RNA that had been extracted from PBMCs in TRIzol. Sequences were derived from peripheral blood mononuclear cells (PBMCs), sampled when the disease was refractory, from a patient treated with antithyroid drugs. The receptors were sampled from a female donor with Graves disease.

Only a few counts were recorded for this clonotype. The chain uses TRBV19 and TRBJ1-1; no firm D call. The CDR3 loop spans 11 amino acids. Germline V gene data show CDR1 as LNHDA and CDR2 as SQIVND (reference sequence). V lost 4 bases, J lost 1 base, and 1 base lay in between. The CDR3 is CASSTNTEAFF. The CDR3 DNA reads TGTGCCAGTAGTACGAACACTGAAGCTTTCTTT.

This clonotype was recorded a few times. This chain's CDR3 is CASKERGFYNEQFF. The CDR3 nucleotides read TGTGCCAGCAAGGAGCGGGGATTCTACAATGAGCAGTTCTTC. This sequence joins TRBV2 and TRBJ2-1; 7 bases line up with TRBD2. After removal of 7 bases from V and 3 bases from J, the junction contained 6 bases not matched to a gene. The length of the CDR3 is 14 residues. CDR1 is SNHLY and CDR2 is FYNNEI in the germline V gene. Full variable domain (outside the CDR3, taken from reference TRBV2 and TRBJ2-1): EPEVTQTPSHQVTQMGQEVILRCVPISNHLYFYWYRQILGQKVEFLVSFYNNEISEKSEIFDDQFSVERPDGSNFTLKIRSTKLEDSAMYFCASKERGFYNEQFFGPGTRLTVL.

This clonotype was detected many times. This chain uses TRBV28 with TRBJ1-2; D gene ambiguous. CDR3 length equals 13 residues. The V gene's germline CDR1 is MDHEN and CDR2 SYDVKM. Trimming cost V 2 bases and J 4 bases, with 8 bases left between them. CDR3 in DNA: TGTGCCAGCAGTTTACGGCAGATCTATGGCTACACCTTC. Its protein is CASSLRQIYGYTF.

V is TRBV24-1 and J is TRBJ2-2; possibly TRBD2 for D (6 bases). This CDR3 is 15 amino acids long. Germline V gene sequence: CDR1 KGHDR, CDR2 SFDVKD. Deletions cut 5 bases from V and 2 bases from J, with 11 bases between. The CDR3 sequence: CATSVGGKNTGELFF. The DNA for the CDR3 is TGTGCCACCAGTGTCGGCGGGAAAAACACCGGGGAGCTGTTTTTT.

Only one count was recorded for this clonotype. It may be a read error: a sequence one base away is much more abundant. The CDR3 sequence is CSASIEDGLFEQYF. The CDR3, as DNA: TGCAGTGCTTCTATAGAGGACGGACTCTTCGAGCAGTACTTC. The chain uses TRBV20-1 and TRBJ2-7; D might be TRBD2 (5 bases). Germline CDR1 and CDR2: DFQATT and SNEGSKA (reference sequence). This CDR3 is 14 amino acids long. V was shortened by 5 bases and J by 6 bases, with 20 bases between the two germline ends.

This clonotype was seen at least ten times. The chain employs TRBV28 and TRBJ2-2, with 7 bases that match TRBD2. This CDR3 is 15 amino acids long. Germline V gene lookup returns CDR1 MDHEN and CDR2 SYDVKM. The J segment lost 6 bases and the V segment lost 6 bases, leaving 10 bases of the junction unmatched. The CDR3 sequence is CASSLSGGSAGELFF. In DNA, the CDR3 is TGTGCCAGCAGCCTCTCGGGAGGTAGCGCCGGGGAGCTGTTTTTT. Full variable domain (rest looked up from reference TRBV28 and TRBJ2-2): DVKVTQSSRYLVKRTGEKVFLECVQDMDHENMFWYRQDPGLGLRLIYFSYDVKMKEKGDIPEGYSVSREKKERFSLILESASTNQTSMYLCASSLSGGSAGELFFGEGSRLTVL.

In this sample, this clonotype turned up a few times. The V and J genes are TRBV2 and TRBJ2-2; a weak D match, TRBD2 (5 bases). V lost 10 bases and J lost 3, with 15 bases in between. The CDR3 runs to 14 residues. CDR1 and CDR2 (germline): SNHLY, FYNNEI. The chain's CDR3 is CATGGQEDTGELFF. CDR3 nucleotide sequence: TGTGCCACAGGAGGCCAGGAGGACACCGGGGAGCTGTTTTTT. Complete variable domain (other parts from reference TRBV2 and TRBJ2-2): EPEVTQTPSHQVTQMGQEVILRCVPISNHLYFYWYRQILGQKVEFLVSFYNNEISEKSEIFDDQFSVERPDGSNFTLKIRSTKLEDSAMYFCATGGQEDTGELFFGEGSRLTVL.

This chain uses TRBV28 with TRBJ1-3, with a tentative D call TRBD1 (5 bases). The CDR3 runs 17 residues. The V and J ends lost 1 base and 4 bases respectively, with 17 bases between them. Per the germline V gene, CDR1 is MDHEN and CDR2 is SYDVKM. The CDR3 region is CASSLSGTRLGGNTIYF. CDR3 in DNA: TGTGCCAGCAGTTTATCCGGGACTCGACTGGGAGGAAACACCATATATTTT.

This clonotype was seen repeatedly, ten times or more. The chain employs TRBV7-9 and TRBJ1-2; D not resolved. The germline gives CDR1 SEHNR, CDR2 FQNEAQ (reference sequence). Trimming removed 6 bases at V and 5 bases at J, with 7 bases between. The CDR3 extends over 11 amino acids. This CDR3 is CASSLSYGYTF. The CDR3, as DNA: TGTGCCAGCAGTCTTTCTTATGGCTACACCTTC.

This clonotype was counted only a few times. The V gene is TRBV7-9, the J gene TRBJ2-2, with a weak D call TRBD2 (6 bases). Germline lookup yields CDR1 SEHNR and CDR2 FQNEAQ (reference sequence). V was cut by 0 bases and J by 6 bases, with 8 bases left in between. This CDR3 region has 14 residues. The CDR3 region is CASSLASGPGELFF. CDR3 coding DNA: TGTGCCAGCAGCTTAGCTAGCGGCCCCGGGGAGCTGTTTTTT.